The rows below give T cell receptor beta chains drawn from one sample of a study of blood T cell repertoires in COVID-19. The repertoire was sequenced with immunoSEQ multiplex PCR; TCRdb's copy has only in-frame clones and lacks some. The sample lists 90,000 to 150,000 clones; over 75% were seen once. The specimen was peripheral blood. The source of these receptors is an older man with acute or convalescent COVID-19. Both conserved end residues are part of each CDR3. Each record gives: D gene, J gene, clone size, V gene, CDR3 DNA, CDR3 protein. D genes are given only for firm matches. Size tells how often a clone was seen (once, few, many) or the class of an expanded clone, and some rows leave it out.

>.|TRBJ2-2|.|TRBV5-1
TGCGCCAGCAGCACGGACTCCCCTGGCACCGGGGAGCTGTTTTTT
CASSTDSPGTGELFF
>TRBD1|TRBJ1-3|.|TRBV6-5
TGTGCCAGCAGTCCACAAGGGGGCGGAAACACCATATATTTT
CASSPQGGGNTIYF
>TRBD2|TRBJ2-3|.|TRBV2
TGTGCCAGCAGGCTCGGCGGGAGTGGCACAGATACGCAGTATTTT
CASRLGGSGTDTQYF
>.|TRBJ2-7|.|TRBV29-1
TGCAGCGTTGATCCGGCGGCTCTACGACTACGAGACGAGCAGTACTTC
CSVDPAALRLRDEQYF
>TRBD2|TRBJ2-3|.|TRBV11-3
TGTGCCAGCAGCTCCACCGGACTAGCGGGGGCCAGGGATACGCAGTATTTT
CASSSTGLAGARDTQYF
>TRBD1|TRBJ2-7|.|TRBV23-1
TGCGCCAGCAGTCAAGCGGGACAGGATTACGAGCAGTACTTC
CASSQAGQDYEQYF
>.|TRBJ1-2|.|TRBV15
TGTGCCACCAGCAGAGGAGGAGCGGGGGAAGGCTACACCTTC
CATSRGGAGEGYTF
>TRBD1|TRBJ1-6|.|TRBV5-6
TGTGCCAGCAGCTTGGACAGGGGCGAAAAAAATTCACCCCTCCACTTT
CASSLDRGEKNSPLHF
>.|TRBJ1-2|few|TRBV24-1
TGTGCCACCACTCGTGCCACAGGCACCTATGGCTACACCTTC
CATTRATGTYGYTF
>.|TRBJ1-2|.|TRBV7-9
TGTGCCAGCAGCTTAGGGCCAGGCTATGGCTACACCTTC
CASSLGPGYGYTF
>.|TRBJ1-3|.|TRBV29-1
TGCAGCGTTGAAAGAATCCAGGGGCCGAATGGAAACACCATATATTTT
CSVERIQGPNGNTIYF
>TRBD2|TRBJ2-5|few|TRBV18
TGTGCCAGCTCCCCGGGACTAGCGGGCCAAGAGACCCAGTACTTC
CASSPGLAGQETQYF
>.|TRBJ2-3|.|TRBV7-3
TGTGCCAGCAGCTCGACTAGAGATACGCAGTATTTT
CASSSTRDTQYF
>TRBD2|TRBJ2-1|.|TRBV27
TGTGCCAGCAGTTTCGGACTAGCGGGGGGGAATGAGCAGTTCTTC
CASSFGLAGGNEQFF
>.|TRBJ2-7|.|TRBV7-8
TGTGCCAGCAGCCCCGGGAGTGGGCTAGGTGGGGTGTACGAGCAGTACTTC
CASSPGSGLGGVYEQYF
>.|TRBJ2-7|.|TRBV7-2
TGTGCCAGCAGCTTAGGGCAGGCTGGCTCCTACGAGCAGTACTTC
CASSLGQAGSYEQYF
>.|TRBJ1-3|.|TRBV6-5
TGTGCCAGCAGTACGGGACTCGCCTCTGGAAACACCATATATTTT
CASSTGLASGNTIYF
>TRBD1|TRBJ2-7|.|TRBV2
TGTGCCAGCAGTGAGTACAGGGGGTTCAACGAGCAGTACTTC
CASSEYRGFNEQYF
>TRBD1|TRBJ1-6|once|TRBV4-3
TGCGCCAGCAGCCAAACACAGGGGAATAATTCACCCCTCCACTTT
CASSQTQGNNSPLHF
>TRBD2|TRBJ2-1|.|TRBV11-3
TGTGCCAGCAGCTTAGGTCAAGCGGGGGGCAATGAGCAGTTCTTC
CASSLGQAGGNEQFF
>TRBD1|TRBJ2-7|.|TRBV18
TGTGCCAGCTCACCACAACAGACAGGGGCAGGCGAGCAGTACTTC
CASSPQQTGAGEQYF
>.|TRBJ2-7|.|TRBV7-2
TGTGCCAGCAGCCCATCTCAGGCAACACTCTACGAGCAGTACTTC
CASSPSQATLYEQYF
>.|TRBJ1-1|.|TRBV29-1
TGCAGCGTTGGGAGCGAATTGACTGAAGCTTTCTTT
CSVGSELTEAFF
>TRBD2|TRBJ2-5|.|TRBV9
TGTGCCAGCAGCGTACGGGGGGGGGTTGTAAAAGAGACCCAGTACTTC
CASSVRGGVVKETQYF
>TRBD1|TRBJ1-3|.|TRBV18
TGTGCCAGCTCACTGCCGGGACAGGGGTTTGGAAACACCATATATTTT
CASSLPGQGFGNTIYF
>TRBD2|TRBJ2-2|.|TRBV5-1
TGCGCCAGCACCGGACTAGCGGGAGGGGGCACCGGGGAGCTGTTTTTT
CASTGLAGGGTGELFF
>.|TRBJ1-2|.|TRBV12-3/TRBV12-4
TGTGCCAGCAGTGGACAGAATTCCTATGGCTACACCTTC
CASSGQNSYGYTF
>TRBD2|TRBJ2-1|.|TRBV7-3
TGTGCCAGCAGCTCACAGACTAGCGGCCTCAATGAGCAGTTCTTC
CASSSQTSGLNEQFF
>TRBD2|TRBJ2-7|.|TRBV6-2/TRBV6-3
TGTGCCAGCAGTTACACTGGTAGCGGGAGAGCGGGGGAGCAGTACTTC
CASSYTGSGRAGEQYF
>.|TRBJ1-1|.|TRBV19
TGTGCCAGTAGCCCACAGGCCAAGAACACTGAAGCTTTCTTT
CASSPQAKNTEAFF
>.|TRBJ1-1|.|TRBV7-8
TGTGCCAGCAGCTCCCGCGGTGGCGAAGGGAACACTGAAGCTTTCTTT
CASSSRGGEGNTEAFF
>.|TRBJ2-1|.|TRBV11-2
TGTGCCAGCAGCTTAGGGCCCGCGGGGTTAAGCAATGAGCAGTTCTTC
CASSLGPAGLSNEQFF
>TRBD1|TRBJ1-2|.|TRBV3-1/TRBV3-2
TGTGCCAGCAGCCCGGGACAGGGACGCTATGGCTACACCTTC
CASSPGQGRYGYTF
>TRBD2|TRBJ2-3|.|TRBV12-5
TGTGCTAGTGGTTTGGGGCTAGCGGGGGGCTACACAGATACGCAGTATTTT
CASGLGLAGGYTDTQYF
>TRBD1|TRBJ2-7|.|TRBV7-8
TGTGCCAGCAGAGTTGGGACAGGGCAGTACGAGCAGTACTTC
CASRVGTGQYEQYF
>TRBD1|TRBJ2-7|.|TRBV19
TGTGCCAGTAGTCCGACAGGGCCTTACGAGCAGTACTTC
CASSPTGPYEQYF
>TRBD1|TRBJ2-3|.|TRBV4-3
TGCGCCAGCGGGCCGGGACAGGGGATGACAGATACGCAGTATTTT
CASGPGQGMTDTQYF
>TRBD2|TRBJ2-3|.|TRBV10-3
TGTGCCTCCTTCGGGGGGGCAGATACGCAGTATTTT
CASFGGADTQYF
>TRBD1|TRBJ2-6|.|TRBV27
TGTGCCAGCAGTCTCCGACAGACAGGGGGCCTCACTGGGGCCAACGTCCTGACTTTC
CASSLRQTGGLTGANVLTF
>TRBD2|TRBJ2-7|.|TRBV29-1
TGCAGCGTTTCAAGCGGGAGCCCCGAGCAGTACTTC
CSVSSGSPEQYF
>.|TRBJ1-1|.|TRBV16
TGTGCCAGCAGCCCGATACGGGGAGGAAACACTGAAGCTTTCTTT
CASSPIRGGNTEAFF
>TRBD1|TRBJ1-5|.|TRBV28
TGTGCCAGCAGTCCAGGGGGGGGAACCGGGACAGGAGCGGGAAGCAATCAGCCCCAGCATTTT
CASSPGGGTGTGAGSNQPQHF
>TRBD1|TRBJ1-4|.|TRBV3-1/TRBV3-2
TGTGCCAGCAGCCAAGATAGGGACAGGGGATGGTCTAATGAAAAACTGTTTTTT
CASSQDRDRGWSNEKLFF
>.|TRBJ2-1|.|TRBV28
TGTGCCAGCAGTTTAGGGGGGACAGCCTACAATGAGCAGTTCTTC
CASSLGGTAYNEQFF
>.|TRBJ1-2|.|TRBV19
TGTGCCAGTAGCGAACAGGGAGACGGCTACACCTTC
CASSEQGDGYTF
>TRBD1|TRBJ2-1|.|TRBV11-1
TGTGCCAGCAGCTTAGAGGGCCGGGACAGGGGCAATGAGCAGTTCTTC
CASSLEGRDRGNEQFF
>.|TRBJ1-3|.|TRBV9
TGTGCCAGCAGCGCCTCTGGGGGGACTGGAAACACCATATATTTT
CASSASGGTGNTIYF
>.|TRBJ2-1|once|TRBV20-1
TGCAGTGCTAGTTCGGGGTTGAATGAGCAGTTCTTC
CSASSGLNEQFF
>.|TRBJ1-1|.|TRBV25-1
TGTGCCAGCAGTGACAGGGGGAACACTGAAGCTTTCTTT
CASSDRGNTEAFF
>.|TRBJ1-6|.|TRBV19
TGTGCCAGTAGTACAAACAGGGTGCCAAATTCACCCCTCCACTTT
CASSTNRVPNSPLHF
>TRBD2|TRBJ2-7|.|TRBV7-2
TGTGCCAGCAGGGGGGGGAGTTACGAGCAGTACTTC
CASRGGSYEQYF
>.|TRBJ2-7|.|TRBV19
TGTGCCAGTAACAAGGGGCCGTCTGACGAGCAGTACTTC
CASNKGPSDEQYF
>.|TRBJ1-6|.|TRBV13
TGTGCCAGCAGCCCCGGGGGGAGCTCACCCCTCCACTTT
CASSPGGSSPLHF
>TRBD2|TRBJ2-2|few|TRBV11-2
TGTGCCAGCAGGTCGACTAGCGGGGGGGCCGGGGAGCTGTTTTTT
CASRSTSGGAGELFF
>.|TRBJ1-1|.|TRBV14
TGTGCCAGCAGCCAAGGGGGTACCAGGGGTGAAGCTTTCTTT
CASSQGGTRGEAFF